These 15 T cell receptor beta chains came from one sample sequenced in a study of blood T cell repertoires in COVID-19. Assay used: immunoSEQ multiplex PCR; TCRdb lists only in-frame clones, some missing. The sample includes 30,000 to 35,000 clones, over 90% of them seen just once. Sequenced material: peripheral blood. These receptors came from a human donor in a cohort sampled during active COVID-19.

The chain carries TRBV6-5 and TRBJ1-4, with 8 bases that match TRBD1. The germline V gene encodes CDR1 MNHEY and CDR2 SVGAGI. Trimming removed 2 bases from V and 8 bases from J; junction bases left unmatched: 7. The CDR3 is made up of 15 amino acids. The CDR3 region is CASSYRNRGGEKLFF. CDR3 nucleotide sequence: TGTGCCAGCAGTTACCGGAACAGGGGGGGCGAAAAACTGTTTTTT.

This chain links TRBV6-5 with TRBJ1-1; D not resolved. This CDR3 comprises 13 residues. V shed 7 bases and J shed 8 bases, with 17 bases lying between them. CDR1 is MNHEY and CDR2 is SVGAGI in the germline V gene. The CDR3: CASNPREGLEAFF. CDR3 DNA: TGTGCCAGCAATCCCCGGGAAGGACTCGAAGCTTTCTTT.

CDR3 sequence: CASSTTGATEAFF. CDR3 sequence (DNA): TGTGCCAGCAGCACAACAGGAGCCACTGAAGCTTTCTTT. The chain carries TRBV11-3 and TRBJ1-1; perhaps TRBD1 as D (5 bases). The CDR3 runs to 13 residues. Trimming took 5 bases from V and 4 from J, leaving 11 bases between them. Germline V gene lookup returns CDR1 SGHNT and CDR2 YENEEA.

The chain couples TRBV11-2 to TRBJ2-3; 9 nucleotides line up with TRBD2. The trim removed 0 bases at V and 3 bases at J, leaving 10 bases unmatched. There are 18 residues in the CDR3. CDR1 and CDR2 from the germline V gene are SGHAT and FQNNGV. DNA of the CDR3: TGTGCCAGCAGCTTAGATCCCCCACTAGCGGGCCTTACAGATACGCAGTATTTT. The encoded protein is CASSLDPPLAGLTDTQYF.

CDR3 loop: CTSSPPTTQYF. CDR3 in DNA: TGCACCAGCAGCCCCCCTACGACCCAGTACTTC. The gene calls are TRBV1 and TRBJ2-5; the tabulated D call, TRBD2, remains unverified against the DNA. TRBV1 is classified as a pseudogene. This CDR3 is built from 11 residues.

V and J are TRBV6-2 or TRBV6-3 and TRBJ2-7, with 8 bases that match TRBD1. CDR1 MNHEY and CDR2 SVGEGT come from the germline V gene. CDR3 length: 16 residues. V was pared by 0 bases and J by 0 bases, with 4 bases of the junction left unmatched. The CDR3 DNA sequence: TGTGCCAGCAGTTACTCGGACAGGGATCTCTCCTACGAGCAGTACTTC. This codes for CASSYSDRDLSYEQYF.

The chain joins TRBV6-4 to TRBJ2-1; 8 nucleotides align to TRBD1. This CDR3 comprises 14 residues. V shed 2 bases, J shed 7 bases, and the junction held 4 bases outside the gene matches. Germline-derived CDR1 and CDR2 are MRHNA and SNTAGT. This CDR3 is CASSDQGAGNEQFF. The CDR3 bases are TGTGCCAGCAGTGACCAGGGGGCCGGTAATGAGCAGTTCTTC.

V usage is TRBV19 and J usage is TRBJ2-7; the match to TRBD2 covers 11 bases. This CDR3 spans 17 amino acids. V lost 6 bases to trimming and J lost 3 bases; unmatched junction nucleotides: 13. CDR1 and CDR2 (germline): LNHDA, SQIVND (reference sequence). The CDR3 DNA reads TGTGCCAGTAGCAAAGGGACTAGCGGAGACGGAGGCTACGAGCAGTACTTC. Its protein product is CASSKGTSGDGGYEQYF.

The rearrangement joins TRBV5-1 to TRBJ2-7, with D tentatively TRBD2 (5 bases). V dropped 0 bases and J dropped 0 bases, with 22 bases sitting between them. This CDR3 has 19 amino acids. The germline V gene encodes CDR1 SGHRS and CDR2 YFSETQ. This CDR3 reads CASSLVSLSATASSYEQYF. The CDR3 bases are TGCGCCAGCAGCTTGGTTAGCCTTAGCGCTACCGCCAGCTCCTACGAGCAGTACTTC.

This chain uses TRBV27 with TRBJ2-3; 7 nucleotides align to TRBD2. V lost 6 bases and J lost 6; bases outside the gene matches: 6. CDR3 length: 13 residues. Germline values: CDR1 MNHEY, CDR2 SMNVEV (reference sequence). CDR3 in amino acids: CASSPGGVDTQYF. Here the CDR3 DNA reads TGTGCCAGCAGCCCTGGGGGGGTTGATACGCAGTATTTT.

The J gene is TRBJ2-1, the V gene TRBV5-1; the match to TRBD2 covers 9 bases. This CDR3 is built from 14 residues. Per the germline V gene, CDR1 is SGHRS and CDR2 is YFSETQ. J was trimmed by 10 bases and V by 3 bases; bases with no gene match: 8. The CDR3 coding sequence is TGCGCCAGCAGCTCCGTAGCGGGAGCTCGAGAGCAGTTCTTC. It encodes CASSSVAGAREQFF.

The gene calls are TRBV7-2 and TRBJ1-1, with D hard to call. Per germline, CDR1 SGHTA and CDR2 FQGNSA. With 1 base removed from V and 2 bases from J, the gap between germline ends came to 11 bases. There are 15 residues in the CDR3. CDR3 nucleotide sequence: TGTGCCAGCAGCTTAGACGGCAGGTTTAACACTGAAGCTTTCTTT. Protein: CASSLDGRFNTEAFF.

The chain carries TRBV7-8 and TRBJ2-7; 12 bases fit TRBD2. In germline, CDR1 is SGHVS, CDR2 FQNEAQ. The CDR3 covers 15 residues. The V and J ends lost 5 bases and 2 bases, in that order; junction bases with no gene match: 4. CDR3 nucleotide sequence: TGTGCCAGCAGCCCTCTAGCGGGAGGGGCCTACGAGCAGTACTTC. It yields the protein CASSPLAGGAYEQYF.

The rearrangement links TRBV27 to TRBJ2-3; 9 bases are shared with TRBD1. CDR3 length: 17 amino acids. The germline V gene has CDR1 MNHEY and CDR2 SMNVEV (reference sequence). J lost 2 bases, V lost 4 bases, and 10 bases had no gene match. The CDR3 is CASSSPPDRGATDTQYF. CDR3 in DNA: TGTGCCAGCAGTTCTCCCCCCGACAGGGGGGCCACAGATACGCAGTATTTT.

V is TRBV6-2 or TRBV6-3 and J is TRBJ2-1, with 10 bases aligning to TRBD2. Germline CDR1 and CDR2: MNHEY and SVGEGT. CDR3 size: 19 residues. The V gene end was trimmed by 2 bases and the J gene end by 0 bases; junction bases not matched to a gene: 10. The CDR3 bases are TGTGCCAGCAGTTACCCGGGGCTAGCGGGGGCCCCCTCCTACAATGAGCAGTTCTTC. As protein: CASSYPGLAGAPSYNEQFF.